The 12 T cell receptor beta chains given below trace back to one sample, sequenced in a study of monozygotic twins with inflammatory bowel disease. TCRdb re-called the 5' RACE reads and catalogs CDR3 proteins one per entry, DNA excluded. The sample's table shows 400,000 to 500,000 distinct CDR3 sequences. Sequencing was carried out using blood. All receptors derive from a human donor with ulcerative colitis or Crohn's disease, or a healthy co-twin of an affected twin (not recorded which).

V and J are TRBV4-3 and TRBJ2-2. The V gene's germline CDR1 is LGHNA and CDR2 YSLEER. CDR3 length equals 14 residues. CDR3 loop: CASSQGPATGELFF.

V gene TRBV9 combines with J gene TRBJ2-4. The germline V gene encodes CDR1 SGDLS and CDR2 YYNGEE. There are 13 residues in the CDR3. The CDR3 is CASSVEDKNIQYF.

V is TRBV5-1 and J is TRBJ1-1; TCRdb selects TRBD1, and the lack of DNA leaves this call unchecked. CDR1 and CDR2 from the germline V gene are SGHRS and YFSETQ. The CDR3 runs 15 residues. CDR3 amino acids: CASSPLGQGVNEAFF.

The chain combines TRBV5-1 with TRBJ1-4; the TCRdb D gene call, TRBD1, has no DNA to confirm it. This CDR3 is built from 14 residues. Germline CDR1 is SGHRS and CDR2 is YFSETQ. The CDR3 sequence is CASSSRGANEKLFF.

The genes are TRBV11-1 and TRBJ1-4; TCRdb returns TRBD1, unconfirmable since there is no DNA. The CDR3 totals 14 residues. Germline V CDR1 and CDR2: SGHAT, FQDESV (reference sequence). The CDR3 region is CASSSTQGKEKLFF.

The chain combines TRBV7-8 with TRBJ2-2; TCRdb names TRBD2, which stays unverified in the absence of DNA. The germline V gene encodes CDR1 SGHVS and CDR2 FQNEAQ. The CDR3 sequence is 16 residues long. CDR3 residues: CASSSRLAGLTGELFF.

The chain carries TRBV10-3 and TRBJ2-3; TCRdb lists TRBD2, though no DNA is available to test this call. The CDR3 is 16 amino acids. CDR1 is ENHRY, CDR2 SYGVKD, per germline. The CDR3 reads CAISLVAGAPTDTQYF.

This chain connects TRBV28 to TRBJ2-7. CDR1 and CDR2 (germline): MDHEN, SYDVKM. CDR3 length: 14 amino acids. CDR3 region: CASSFGVASYEQYF.

The CDR3 here is CSAKENLGQPQHF. The rearrangement uses TRBV20-1 and TRBJ1-5. The CDR3 is 13 amino acids. The germline gives CDR1 DFQATT, CDR2 SNEGSKA (reference sequence).

This sequence joins TRBV14 and TRBJ2-7; without DNA, the TCRdb call of TRBD2 cannot be checked. CDR1 SGHDN and CDR2 FVKESK come from the germline V gene. This CDR3 comprises 15 residues. This chain's CDR3 is CASSQGPASLYVQYF.

V gene TRBV18 combines with J gene TRBJ2-2. The germline V gene encodes CDR1 KGHSH and CDR2 LQKENI. The CDR3 length is 13 residues. CDR3 in amino acids: CASSPENSEELFF.

The J gene is TRBJ2-5, the V gene TRBV3-1; checking the TCRdb D call of TRBD2 is not possible without DNA. This CDR3 contains 16 residues. CDR1 and CDR2 from the germline V gene are LGHDT and YNNKEL (reference sequence). CDR3 residues: CASSQGVGESLETQYF.